This T cell receptor (beta chain) emerged from a study of vaccination and CD4 T cells after COVID-19. Study details: A CEFX pool, an HIV-1 Nef pool, or no peptide went to control cultures.

Points on this clonotype: Its antigen is not known.

V was clipped by 8 bases and J by 2 bases, with 13 bases between them. CDR3 size: 13 residues. Germline CDR1 and CDR2: MNHNS and SASEGT. Once obtained from cultured CD4+ T cells, the DNA was sequenced using the Oncomine TCR Beta short-read assay. TCRdb analysed the PCR reads with MiXCR anew, one entry per CDR3 protein. Among around 6,000 distinct CDR3 sequences listed, less than 45% were seen once. Study observations and caveats: Convalescent participants were relatively few, and none had early post-infection timepoints studied.

Treatment noted: roughly 10-day PBMC culture with coronavirus spike peptide pools or control peptides (ViraFEST assay). CD4+ T cells of the unexposed donor were collected before the COVID-19 pandemic (2011-2018). The TCR sequence derives from a human donor in good health. The material sequenced was CD4+ T cells from blood, cultured in vitro. J is TRBJ2-7 and V is TRBV6-1; no firm D call. The CDR3 DNA sequence: TGTGCCAGCTCGAGAATACCAACCTACGAGCAGTACTTC. Amino acid sequence: CASSRIPTYEQYF.